This T cell receptor beta chain appears in the sequencing data of a study of T cell responses to AZD1222 COVID-19 vaccine. Note on this clone: The antigen remains unidentified.

Study results and limitations: Recipients of two AZD1222 doses showed rising Spike-specific TCR breadth and depth.

The CDR3 is 13 amino acids. Germline loops: CDR1 SGHNT, CDR2 YENEEA. Between the trimmed V and J ends, which lost 4 bases and 4 bases, there was a span of 10 bases. Assay used: immunoSEQ multiplex PCR; TCRdb lists only in-frame clones, some missing. The sample has under 200,000 clones; 90% to 95% are singletons. The sequence was collected from an adult in good health. Sequencing used peripheral blood, obtained on day 0 of AZD1222 vaccination. The V call is TRBV11-3, the J call TRBJ1-1, with D hard to call. This CDR3 is CASSSHVGTEAFF. CDR3 bases: TGTGCCAGCAGCTCTCATGTGGGCACTGAAGCTTTCTTT.